In its sample, the clone carrying this T cell receptor (beta chain) was seen many times. Authors of the study amplified TCR beta CDR3 regions from RNA transcripts. HTBI primers were used for first-round RT-PCR of the TCR CDR3. TCRdb re-called the multiplex PCR reads with MiXCR, one entry per CDR3 protein. The repertoire holds 340,000 or so distinct CDR3 sequences, with around a sixth as singletons. The sample comes from a study of T cells in Graves' hyperthyroidism and ophthalmopathy. Clinical symptoms, serum thyroxine, TRAb, thyroid ultrasound and orbital computed tomography informed diagnoses. Sample: blood. The clonotype comes from a man under 40 with Graves' hyperthyroidism.

The CDR3 is CASSLGTGVAEAFF. The CDR3 nucleotides are TGTGCCAGCAGTTTAGGGACAGGGGTCGCTGAAGCTTTCTTT. The V and J genes are TRBV28 and TRBJ1-1, with TRBD1 matching over 10 bases. In germline, CDR1 is MDHEN, CDR2 SYDVKM. The CDR3 totals 14 residues. The V gene end was trimmed by 2 bases and the J gene end by 6 bases; junction bases not matched to a gene: 3.